This T cell receptor beta chain was obtained from a study of T cells in Graves' hyperthyroidism and ophthalmopathy. Study-wide findings and caveats: Ophthalmopathy was told apart from stable hyperthyroidism by a 13 V-J model.

The CDR3 consists of 17 residues. J was trimmed by 5 bases and V by 1 base; bases with no gene match: 9. CDR1 LGHDT and CDR2 YNNKEL come from the germline V gene (reference sequence). It was RNA transcripts that yielded the amplified TCR beta CDR3 regions. A set of HTBI primers served as the primers for a first-round RT-PCR of the TCR CDR3. TCRdb re-analysed the multiplex PCR reads in MiXCR, keeping a single row per CDR3 protein. The table includes some 760,000 distinct CDR3 sequences, approximately 15% detected once. This clonotype was observed at least ten times. The antigen is not known. Patients were aged 18 to 65, had disease duration under 2 months, and had newly diagnosed hyperthyroidism.

The receptor was derived from a young woman with Graves' hyperthyroidism. The sequenced sample consisted of blood. The chain carries TRBV3-1 and TRBJ2-5, with 11 nucleotides matching TRBD2. CDR3 DNA: TGTGCCAGCAGCCAAGGACTAGCGGGAACGGTAGGGGAGACCCAGTACTTC. The encoded protein is CASSQGLAGTVGETQYF.